This T cell receptor (beta chain) was sequenced for a study of T-cell reconstitution after alpha-beta-depleted transplantation in children. Only a few counts were recorded for this clonotype. The CDR3 is made up of 15 amino acids. CDR1 and CDR2 from the germline V gene are KGHSH and LQKENI. V shed 3 bases and J 5 bases; nucleotides not matched to a gene: 9. Researchers prepared the TCRbeta library using unique molecular identifiers, the study reports. TCRdb used MiXCR to reprocess the PCR reads, holding one entry per CDR3 protein. The sample has 450,000 to 550,000 distinct CDR3 sequences, over 10% seen once.

The V gene is TRBV18, the J gene TRBJ2-5, with 7 bases identical to TRBD1. This sequence was found in a female patient aged 2 to 10 who had a stem cell transplant for aplastic anemia, so the T cells may come from the graft donor. Sequences were derived from PBMCs, mostly from graft donor cells, sampled 180 days after TCRalphabeta/CD19-depleted stem cell transplant. The CDR3 spells CASSPSRGTIETQYF. CDR3 coding DNA: TGTGCCAGCTCACCTAGCAGGGGGACGATTGAGACCCAGTACTTC.